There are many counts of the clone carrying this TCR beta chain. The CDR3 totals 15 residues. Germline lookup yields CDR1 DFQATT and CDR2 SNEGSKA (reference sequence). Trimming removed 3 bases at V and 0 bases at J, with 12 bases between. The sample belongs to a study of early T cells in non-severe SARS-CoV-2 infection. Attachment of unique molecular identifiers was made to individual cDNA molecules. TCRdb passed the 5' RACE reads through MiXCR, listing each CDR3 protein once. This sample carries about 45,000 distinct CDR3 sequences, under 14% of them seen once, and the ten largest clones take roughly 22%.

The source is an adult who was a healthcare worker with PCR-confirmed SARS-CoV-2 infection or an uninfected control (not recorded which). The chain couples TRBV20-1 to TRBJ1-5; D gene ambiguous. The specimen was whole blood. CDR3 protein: CSARNSLNSNQPQHF. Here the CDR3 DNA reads TGCAGTGCTAGGAACAGCCTTAATAGCAATCAGCCCCAGCATTTT.